These 10 T cell receptor beta chains originate from one sample sequenced in a study of OX40 agonist ivuxolimab in advanced cancers. The assay was immunoSEQ multiplex PCR, and TCRdb's table has in-frame clones only and misses some. Among 60,000 to 100,000 clones listed, 80% to 90% were seen once. The sequences come from CD4+ or CD8+ T cells sorted from blood, collected in a trial of the OX40 agonist ivuxolimab. These receptors came from an adult with an advanced solid tumor such as melanoma, head and neck, liver or kidney cancer.

The V gene is TRBV5-1, the J gene TRBJ2-1; a possible D gene is TRBD2 (6 bases). V lost 4 bases and J lost 6, with 23 bases in between. The CDR3 covers 17 residues. Germline V gene lookup returns CDR1 SGHRS and CDR2 YFSETQ. CDR3 sequence: CASSLGVGGPDSNEQFF. In DNA form, the CDR3 reads TGCGCCAGCAGCCTTGGTGTGGGGGGACCGGATTCCAATGAGCAGTTCTTC.

The CDR3 DNA sequence: TGTGCCAGCTTCGGGAGACTAGCGGGGATTAGCACAGATACGCAGTATTTT. It encodes CASFGRLAGISTDTQYF. The gene calls are TRBV18 and TRBJ2-3; 11 nucleotides match TRBD2. J was trimmed by 0 bases and V by 7 bases; bases with no gene match: 9. This CDR3 spans 17 amino acids. From germline, CDR1 is KGHSH and CDR2 LQKENI.

V gene TRBV27 combines with J gene TRBJ1-5, with D perhaps TRBD1 (6 bases). Between the trimmed V and J ends, which lost 6 bases and 7 bases, there was a span of 22 bases. The CDR3 is 16 amino acids. Germline assignment: CDR1 MNHEY and CDR2 SMNVEV (reference sequence). The CDR3 nucleotides are TGTGCCAGCAGACTAACGGGACACCAAGGACGGCAGCCCCAGCATTTT. Residues: CASRLTGHQGRQPQHF.

The chain recombines TRBV28 with TRBJ1-2, with 7 bases lining up with TRBD1. The trim removed 5 bases at V and 3 bases at J, leaving 9 bases unmatched. Germline V gene lookup returns CDR1 MDHEN and CDR2 SYDVKM. The CDR3 loop spans 15 amino acids. The CDR3 coding sequence is TGTGCCAGCAGTCTAGGAAGGGGGCCCTACTATGGCTACACCTTC. This encodes CASSLGRGPYYGYTF.

This clone was detected a few times. The chain joins TRBV2 to TRBJ2-7; 10 bases agree with TRBD2. CDR3 length equals 12 residues. Germline CDR1 reads SNHLY; CDR2 reads FYNNEI. V shed 10 bases and J 7 bases; nucleotides not matched to a gene: 7. In DNA, the CDR3 is TGTGCCACCGGGACTAGCGTATGGGAGCAGTACTTC. This gives the protein CATGTSVWEQYF.

The chain links TRBV6-5 to TRBJ1-3; no clear D. The germline V gene encodes CDR1 MNHEY and CDR2 SVGAGI. CDR3 size: 15 residues. V was clipped by 4 bases and J by 1 base, with 11 bases between them. CDR3 bases: TGTGCCAGCAGTTTAACTGACGCTTCTGGAAACACCATATATTTT. It yields the protein CASSLTDASGNTIYF.

The chain joins TRBV25-1 to TRBJ2-7; 11 bases are shared with TRBD1. The CDR3 totals 16 residues. In germline, CDR1 is MGHDK, CDR2 SYGVNS. With V trimmed by 6 bases and J by 4 bases, 11 bases remained unmatched. In DNA form, the CDR3 reads TGTGCCAGCAGCCGGTCCGGGACAGGGGGGAATTACGAGCAGTACTTC. Translating gives CASSRSGTGGNYEQYF.

V is TRBV6-5 and J is TRBJ1-1; TRBD1 is a possible D gene (6 bases). The CDR3 has 15 residues. V dropped 0 bases and J dropped 1 base, with 9 bases sitting between them. Looked up from germline, CDR1 is MNHEY and CDR2 is SVGAGI. The CDR3 DNA is TGTGCCAGCAGTTACTCTGGGACATCGAACACTGAAGCTTTCTTT. Residues: CASSYSGTSNTEAFF.

This clone has a handful of counts. This chain uses TRBV28 with TRBJ1-2; D might be TRBD1 (6 bases). This CDR3 is built from 12 residues. Trimming removed 6 bases at V and 5 bases at J, with 10 bases between. Germline CDR1 reads MDHEN; CDR2 reads SYDVKM. The CDR3 nucleotides read TGTGCCAGCAGCTTACAGGGATATGGCTACACCTTC. Its translation is CASSLQGYGYTF.

In DNA form, the CDR3 reads TGTGCCAGCAGCCCCCCGGACCTGAACACCGGGGAGCTGTTTTTT. This sequence encodes CASSPPDLNTGELFF. V gene TRBV11-3 combines with J gene TRBJ2-2; D gene ambiguous. V lost 5 bases and J lost 1, with 11 bases in between. The CDR3 consists of 15 residues. Germline V lookup: CDR1 SGHNT, CDR2 YENEEA.